The present T cell receptor (beta chain) was sequenced within a study of technical replicates of blood from four donors. Assay used: immunoSEQ multiplex PCR; TCRdb lists only in-frame clones, some missing. This table has 75,000 to 100,000 clones, 85% to 95% appearing once. The source of this sequence is a human donor in good health. Input material: T cells isolated from PBMCs.

CDR3 sequence: CASSLDRDRGETQYF. The CDR3 DNA reads TGCGCCAGCAGCTTGGACCGGGACAGGGGAGAGACCCAGTACTTC. This chain joins TRBV5-1 and TRBJ2-5; 10 bases are a match to TRBD1. Germline V gene data show CDR1 as SGHRS and CDR2 as YFSETQ. V trimming: 0 bases; J trimming: 4 bases; junction bases outside the gene matches: 3. This CDR3 region has 15 residues.